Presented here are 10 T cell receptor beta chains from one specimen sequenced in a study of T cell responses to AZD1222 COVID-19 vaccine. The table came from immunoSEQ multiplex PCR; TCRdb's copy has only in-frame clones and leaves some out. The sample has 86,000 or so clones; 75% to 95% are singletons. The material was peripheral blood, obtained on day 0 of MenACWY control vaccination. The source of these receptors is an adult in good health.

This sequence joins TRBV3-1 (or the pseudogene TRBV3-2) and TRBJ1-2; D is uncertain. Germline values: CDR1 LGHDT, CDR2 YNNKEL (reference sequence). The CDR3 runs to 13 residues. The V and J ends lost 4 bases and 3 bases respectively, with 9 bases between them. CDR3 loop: CASSPTTDYGYTF. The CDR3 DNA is TGTGCCAGCAGCCCAACCACCGACTATGGCTACACCTTC.

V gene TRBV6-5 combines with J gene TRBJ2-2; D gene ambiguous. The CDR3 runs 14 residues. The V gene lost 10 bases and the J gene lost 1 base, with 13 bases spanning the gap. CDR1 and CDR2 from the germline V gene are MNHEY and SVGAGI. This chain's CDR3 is CAIRNDGNTGELFF. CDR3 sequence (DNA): TGTGCCATCCGCAACGACGGGAACACCGGGGAGCTGTTTTTT.

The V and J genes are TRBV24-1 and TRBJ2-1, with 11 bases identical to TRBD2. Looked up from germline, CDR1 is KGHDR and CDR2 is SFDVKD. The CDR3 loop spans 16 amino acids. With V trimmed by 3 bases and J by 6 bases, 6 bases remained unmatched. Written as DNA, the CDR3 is TGTGCCACCAGTGATCCCCTAGCGGGAGGTGCCAATGAGCAGTTCTTC. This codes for CATSDPLAGGANEQFF.

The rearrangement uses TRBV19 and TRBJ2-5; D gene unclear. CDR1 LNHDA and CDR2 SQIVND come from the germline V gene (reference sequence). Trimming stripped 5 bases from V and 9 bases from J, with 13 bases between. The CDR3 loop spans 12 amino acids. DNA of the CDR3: TGTGCCAGTAGTGTTGGGTCCTCCCCCCAGTACTTC. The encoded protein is CASSVGSSPQYF.

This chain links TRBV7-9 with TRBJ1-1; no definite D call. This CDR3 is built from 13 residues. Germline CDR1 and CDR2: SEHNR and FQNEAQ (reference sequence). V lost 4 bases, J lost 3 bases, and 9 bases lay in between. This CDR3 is CASSSGVHTEAFF. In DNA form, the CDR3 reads TGTGCCAGCAGCTCCGGGGTCCACACTGAAGCTTTCTTT.

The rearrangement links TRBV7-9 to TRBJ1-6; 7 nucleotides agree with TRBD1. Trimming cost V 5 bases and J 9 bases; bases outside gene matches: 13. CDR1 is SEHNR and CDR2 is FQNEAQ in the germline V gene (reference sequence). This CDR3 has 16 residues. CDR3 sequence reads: CASSRRDSSLGSPLHF. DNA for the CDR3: TGTGCCAGCAGCCGTCGGGACAGCTCCCTTGGTTCACCCCTCCACTTT.

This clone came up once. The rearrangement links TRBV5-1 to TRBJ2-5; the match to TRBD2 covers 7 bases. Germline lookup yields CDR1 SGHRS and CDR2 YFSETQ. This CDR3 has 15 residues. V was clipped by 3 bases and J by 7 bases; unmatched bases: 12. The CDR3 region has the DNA TGCGCCAGCAGCTCCCGGAGTGGGGGGGAGGGGACCCAGTACTTC. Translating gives CASSSRSGGEGTQYF.

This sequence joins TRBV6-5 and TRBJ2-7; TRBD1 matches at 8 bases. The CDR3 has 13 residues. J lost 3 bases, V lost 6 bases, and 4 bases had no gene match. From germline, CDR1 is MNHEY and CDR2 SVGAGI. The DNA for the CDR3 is TGTGCCAGCAGGGCAGGGGGCGGCTACGAGCAGTACTTC. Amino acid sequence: CASRAGGGYEQYF.

The CDR3 DNA follows: TGTGCCACCAGTGATTTCCGAGATACCGGGGAGCTGTTTTTT. It translates to CATSDFRDTGELFF. The chain links TRBV24-1 to TRBJ2-2; no reliable D call. The CDR3 runs 14 residues. From germline, CDR1 is KGHDR and CDR2 SFDVKD. Trimming cost V 1 base and J 5 bases, with 7 bases left between them.

CDR3 loop: CASSLEGGKIETQYF. DNA for the CDR3: TGTGCCAGCAGCCTGGAGGGGGGAAAAATAGAGACCCAGTACTTC. J is TRBJ2-5 and V is TRBV11-2; D possibly matches TRBD1 or TRBD2 (6 bases each). Trimming stripped 5 bases from V and 4 bases from J, with 17 bases between. This CDR3 comprises 15 residues. The germline V gene encodes CDR1 SGHAT and CDR2 FQNNGV.